The entry below describes one T cell receptor (beta chain). Its target is unknown. This record comes from a study of T cell responses to AZD1222 COVID-19 vaccine. Using immunoSEQ multiplex PCR, the repertoire was profiled, and TCRdb retains in-frame clones only, with some absent. This sample carries tens of thousands of clones, less than 95% of them seen once, and the ten largest clones take 5.4%. The CDR3 totals 13 residues. The germline CDR1 and CDR2 sequences are LNHDA and SQIVND (reference sequence). The germline V and J ends were trimmed by 8 bases and 0 bases, with 7 bases remaining between them. Findings of the study overall: Per reports, nearly half of all spike-specific TCRs target regions that are unmutated in variants. The study found Spike-specific TCR breadth and depth rose after two AZD1222 doses.

The chain links TRBV19 to TRBJ2-2; tentatively, D is TRBD1 (6 bases). Sample: peripheral blood, taken 28 days after the second AZD1222 dose. This receptor was taken from an adult who received the AZD1222 COVID-19 vaccine. CDR3 in DNA: TGTGCCAGTTGGGACACGAACACCGGGGAGCTGTTTTTT. Translated, it gives CASWDTNTGELFF.